This T cell receptor beta chain comes out of a study of cytomegalovirus exposure and HLA in healthy donors. PCR amplification relied on 60 Vbeta primers (plus 13 Jbeta primers). The table came from immunoSEQ multiplex PCR; TCRdb's copy has only in-frame clones and leaves some out. The sample consists of approximately 130,000 clones, about four fifths of them appearing once. V was clipped by 2 bases and J by 0 bases, with 5 bases between them. Germline V lookup: CDR1 SGHTA, CDR2 FQGNSA. The CDR3 covers 13 residues. General study results and limits: Highly shared variants forming one cluster were likely a sequencing artifact. One variant, a missense change in DCLRE1C, was linked in a later analysis to TCR beta V- and J-gene trimming.

Comments on this clone: The antigen is undetermined.

Healthy bone marrow donors formed the donor group. The rearrangement uses TRBV7-2 and TRBJ2-7, with no clear D. This sequence was found in a male donor in good health and CMV-seronegative. Sequencing input: PBMCs. For the CDR3, the DNA is TGTGCCAGCAGCTTATGGAGCTCCTACGAGCAGTACTTC. It codes for CASSLWSSYEQYF.